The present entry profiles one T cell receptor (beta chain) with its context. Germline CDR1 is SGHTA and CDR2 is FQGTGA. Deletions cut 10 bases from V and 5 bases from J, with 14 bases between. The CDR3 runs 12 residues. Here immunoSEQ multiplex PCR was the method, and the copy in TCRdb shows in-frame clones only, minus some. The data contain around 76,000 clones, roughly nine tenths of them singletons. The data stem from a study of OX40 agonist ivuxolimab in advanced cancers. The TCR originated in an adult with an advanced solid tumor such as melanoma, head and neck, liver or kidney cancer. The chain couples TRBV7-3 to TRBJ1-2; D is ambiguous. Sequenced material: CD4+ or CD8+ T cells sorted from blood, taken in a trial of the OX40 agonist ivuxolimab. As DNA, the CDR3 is TGTGCCACCCAACCTAAAGGGTATGGCTACACCTTC. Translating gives CATQPKGYGYTF.